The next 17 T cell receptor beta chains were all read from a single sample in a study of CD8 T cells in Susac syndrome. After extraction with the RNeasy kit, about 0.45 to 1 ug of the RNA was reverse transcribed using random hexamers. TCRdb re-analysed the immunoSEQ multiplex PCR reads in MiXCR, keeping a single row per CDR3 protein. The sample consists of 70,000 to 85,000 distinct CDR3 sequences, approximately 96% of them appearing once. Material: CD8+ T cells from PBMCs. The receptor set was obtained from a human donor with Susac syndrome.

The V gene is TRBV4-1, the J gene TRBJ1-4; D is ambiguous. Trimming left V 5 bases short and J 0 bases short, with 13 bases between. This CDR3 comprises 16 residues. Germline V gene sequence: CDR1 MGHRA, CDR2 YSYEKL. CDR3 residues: CASSNVGEATNEKLFF. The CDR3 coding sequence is TGCGCCAGCAGCAACGTTGGGGAGGCAACTAATGAAAAACTGTTTTTT.

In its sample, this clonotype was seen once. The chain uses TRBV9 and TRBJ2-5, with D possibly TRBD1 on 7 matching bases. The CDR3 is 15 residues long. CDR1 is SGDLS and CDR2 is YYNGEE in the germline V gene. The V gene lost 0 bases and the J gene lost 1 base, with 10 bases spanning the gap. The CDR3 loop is CASSVGQGGQETQYF. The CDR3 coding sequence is TGTGCCAGCAGCGTAGGACAGGGAGGCCAAGAGACCCAGTACTTC.

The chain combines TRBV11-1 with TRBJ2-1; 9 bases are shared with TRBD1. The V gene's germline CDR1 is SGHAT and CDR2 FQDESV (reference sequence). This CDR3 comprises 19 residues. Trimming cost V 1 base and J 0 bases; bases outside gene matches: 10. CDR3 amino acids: CASSLGQGELTNSYNEQFF. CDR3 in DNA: TGTGCCAGCAGCTTAGGACAGGGGGAGCTTACCAACTCCTACAATGAGCAGTTCTTC.

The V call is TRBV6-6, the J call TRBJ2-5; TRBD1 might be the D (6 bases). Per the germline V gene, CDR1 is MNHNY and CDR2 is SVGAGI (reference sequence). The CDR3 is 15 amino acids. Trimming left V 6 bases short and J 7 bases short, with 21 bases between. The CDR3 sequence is CASSLGEGVVGTQYF. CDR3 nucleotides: TGTGCCAGCAGCCTCGGAGAGGGGGTTGTGGGGACCCAGTACTTC.

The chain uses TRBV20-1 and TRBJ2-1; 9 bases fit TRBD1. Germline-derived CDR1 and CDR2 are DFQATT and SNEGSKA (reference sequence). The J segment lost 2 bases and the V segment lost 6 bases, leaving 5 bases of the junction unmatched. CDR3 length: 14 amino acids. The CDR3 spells CSAWTGEAYNEQFF. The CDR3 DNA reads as TGCAGTGCCTGGACAGGGGAAGCCTACAATGAGCAGTTCTTC.

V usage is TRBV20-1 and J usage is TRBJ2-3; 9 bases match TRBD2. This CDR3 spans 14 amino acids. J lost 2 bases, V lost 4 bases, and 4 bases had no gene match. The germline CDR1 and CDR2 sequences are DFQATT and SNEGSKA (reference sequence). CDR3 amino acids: CSATRLAVTDTQYF. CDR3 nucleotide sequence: TGCAGTGCTACAAGACTAGCGGTCACAGATACGCAGTATTTT.

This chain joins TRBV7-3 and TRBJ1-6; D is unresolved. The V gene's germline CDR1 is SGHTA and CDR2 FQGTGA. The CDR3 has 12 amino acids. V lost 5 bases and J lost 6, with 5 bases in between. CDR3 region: CASSGLNSPLHF. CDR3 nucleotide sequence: TGTGCCAGCAGCGGCCTTAATTCACCCCTCCACTTT.

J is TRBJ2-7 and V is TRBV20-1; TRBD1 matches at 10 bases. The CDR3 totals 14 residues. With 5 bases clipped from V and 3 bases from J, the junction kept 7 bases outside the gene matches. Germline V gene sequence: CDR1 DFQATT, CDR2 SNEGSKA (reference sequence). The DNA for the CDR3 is TGCAGTGCTCAGGGACAGGGGAGCGGCTACGAGCAGTACGTC. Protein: CSAQGQGSGYEQYV.

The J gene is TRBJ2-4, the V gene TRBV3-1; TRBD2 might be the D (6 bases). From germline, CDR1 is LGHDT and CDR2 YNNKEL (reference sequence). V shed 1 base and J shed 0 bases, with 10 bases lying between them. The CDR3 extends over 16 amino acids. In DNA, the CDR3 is TGTGCCAGCAGCCAAGGCAGGGAGGCAGCCAAAAACATTCAGTACTTC. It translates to CASSQGREAAKNIQYF.

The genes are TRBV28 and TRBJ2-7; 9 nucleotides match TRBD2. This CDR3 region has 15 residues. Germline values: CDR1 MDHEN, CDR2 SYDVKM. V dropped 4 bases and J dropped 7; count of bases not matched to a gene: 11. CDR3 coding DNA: TGTGCCAGCAGTTCCAGGGGTAGCGGGGGTGGTGAGCAGTACTTC. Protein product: CASSSRGSGGGEQYF. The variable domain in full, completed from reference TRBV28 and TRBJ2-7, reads DVKVTQSSRYLVKRTGEKVFLECVQDMDHENMFWYRQDPGLGLRLIYFSYDVKMKEKGDIPEGYSVSREKKERFSLILESASTNQTSMYLCASSSRGSGGGEQYFGPGTRLTVT.

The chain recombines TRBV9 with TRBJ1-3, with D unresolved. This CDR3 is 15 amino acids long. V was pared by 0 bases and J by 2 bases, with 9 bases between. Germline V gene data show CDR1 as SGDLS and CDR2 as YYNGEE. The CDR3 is CASSVEAGPGNTIYF. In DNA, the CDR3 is TGTGCCAGCAGCGTAGAAGCGGGCCCTGGAAACACCATATATTTT.

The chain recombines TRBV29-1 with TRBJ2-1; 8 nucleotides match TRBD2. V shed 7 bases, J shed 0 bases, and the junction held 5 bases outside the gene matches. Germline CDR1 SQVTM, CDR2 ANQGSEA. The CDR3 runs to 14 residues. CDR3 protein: CSGQRESSYNEQFF. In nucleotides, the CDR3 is TGCAGCGGCCAGCGGGAGAGCTCCTACAATGAGCAGTTCTTC.

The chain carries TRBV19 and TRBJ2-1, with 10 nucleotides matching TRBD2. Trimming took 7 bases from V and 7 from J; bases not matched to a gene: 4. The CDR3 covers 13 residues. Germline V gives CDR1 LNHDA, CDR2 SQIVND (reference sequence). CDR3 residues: CASNSGLANEQFF. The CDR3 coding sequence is TGTGCCAGTAACTCGGGACTAGCGAATGAGCAGTTCTTC.

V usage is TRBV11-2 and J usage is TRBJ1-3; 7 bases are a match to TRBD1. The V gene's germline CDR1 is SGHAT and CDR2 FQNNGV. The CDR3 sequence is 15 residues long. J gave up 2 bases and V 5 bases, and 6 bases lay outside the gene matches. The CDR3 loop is CASSTYRGTGNTIYF. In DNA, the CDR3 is TGTGCCAGCAGCACCTACAGGGGCACTGGAAACACCATATATTTT.

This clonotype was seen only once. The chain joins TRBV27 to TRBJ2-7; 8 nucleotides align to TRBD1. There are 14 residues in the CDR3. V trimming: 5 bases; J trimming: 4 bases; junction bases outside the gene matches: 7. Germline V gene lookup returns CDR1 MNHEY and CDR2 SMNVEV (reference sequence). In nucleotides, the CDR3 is TGTGCCAGCAGTCCGACAGGGGCACTTTACGAGCAGTACTTC. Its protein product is CASSPTGALYEQYF.

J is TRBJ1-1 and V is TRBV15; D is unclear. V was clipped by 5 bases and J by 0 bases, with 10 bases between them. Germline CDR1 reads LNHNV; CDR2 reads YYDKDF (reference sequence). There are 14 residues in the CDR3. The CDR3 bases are TGTGCCACCAGCCTCCAGAGACTGAACACTGAAGCTTTCTTT. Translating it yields CATSLQRLNTEAFF.

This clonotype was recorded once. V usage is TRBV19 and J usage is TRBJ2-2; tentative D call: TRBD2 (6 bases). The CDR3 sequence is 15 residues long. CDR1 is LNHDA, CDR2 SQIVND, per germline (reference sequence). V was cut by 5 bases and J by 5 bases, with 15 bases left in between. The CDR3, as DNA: TGTGCCAGTAGTGTGGACTACGCGTCGACCGGGGAGCTGTTTTTT. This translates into CASSVDYASTGELFF.